These T cell receptor beta chains were read from a single sample in a study of blood T cell repertoires in COVID-19. Repertoires were generated with immunoSEQ multiplex PCR, while TCRdb's copy carries only in-frame clones and drops some. The data show about 110,000 clones, approximately 85% seen once. The sample consisted of peripheral blood. The receptors stem from an older woman with COVID-19, enrolled during active disease. Each CDR3 is given with its conserved first and last residue. The order of the fields is D gene, V gene, J gene, clone size, CDR3 protein, CDR3 DNA. The D gene is left open where the match is weak. The size of a clone is reported for some rows only, either as once, few or many, or as a class for expanded clones.

>TRBD1|TRBV6-5|TRBJ2-3|.
CASSYSGQGGTDTQYF
TGTGCCAGCAGTTACTCGGGACAGGGAGGGACAGATACGCAGTATTTT
>.|TRBV5-4|TRBJ1-1|.
CASRKDSRETEAFF
TGTGCCAGCAGAAAGGACAGCAGGGAAACTGAAGCTTTCTTT
>TRBD2|TRBV3-1/TRBV3-2|TRBJ2-6|.
CASSQEGLAVLSGANVLTF
TGTGCCAGCAGCCAAGAGGGTCTAGCGGTCCTCTCTGGGGCCAACGTCCTGACTTTC
>.|TRBV19|TRBJ1-1|.
CASKRVNTEAFF
TGTGCCAGTAAGAGAGTGAACACTGAAGCTTTCTTT
>TRBD1|TRBV19|TRBJ1-4|few
CASSMDRGQREKLFF
TGTGCCAGTAGTATGGACAGGGGGCAAAGGGAAAAACTGTTTTTT
>.|TRBV7-9|TRBJ1-1|.
CASSSPGGENTEAFF
TGTGCCAGCAGCTCCCCTGGCGGCGAGAACACTGAAGCTTTCTTT
>.|TRBV30|TRBJ2-3|.
CAWRETDTQYF
TGTGCCTGGAGGGAGACAGATACGCAGTATTTT
>.|TRBV14|TRBJ2-2|.
CASSFVGAIGGELFF
TGTGCCAGCAGCTTCGTAGGGGCCATCGGCGGGGAGCTGTTTTTT
>TRBD2|TRBV7-8|TRBJ2-3|few
CASSLVAGHSTDTQYF
TGTGCCAGCAGCTTAGTAGCGGGCCATAGCACAGATACGCAGTATTTT
>TRBD2|TRBV11-3|TRBJ2-3|few
CASSPGLAGARDTQYF
TGTGCCAGCAGTCCGGGACTAGCGGGGGCCCGAGATACGCAGTATTTT
>TRBD1|TRBV4-3|TRBJ1-1|.
CASSQDVYQGQQEAFF
TGCGCCAGCAGCCAAGATGTATATCAGGGACAGCAAGAAGCTTTCTTT
>.|TRBV2|TRBJ1-2|.
CASTRPDYGYTF
TGTGCCAGCACTCGTCCAGATTATGGCTACACCTTC
>TRBD1|TRBV5-4|TRBJ1-1|.
CASSFYGDRSTEAFF
TGTGCCAGCAGCTTTTACGGGGACAGGAGCACTGAAGCTTTCTTT
>TRBD1|TRBV6-5|TRBJ2-7|.
CASSYRDRGHHEQYF
TGTGCCAGCAGTTACCGGGACAGGGGGCATCACGAGCAGTACTTC
>.|TRBV12-1|TRBJ1-1|.
CASSFVGLHPGGAEAFF
TGTGCCAGCAGCTTTGTAGGTCTACACCCGGGAGGCGCTGAAGCTTTCTTT
>.|TRBV3-1/TRBV3-2|TRBJ2-5|.
CASSQVKEETQYF
TGTGCCAGCAGCCAAGTTAAGGAGGAGACCCAGTACTTC
>.|TRBV30|TRBJ1-1|.
CAWSVFPNTEAFF
TGTGCCTGGAGTGTCTTTCCGAACACTGAAGCTTTCTTT
>TRBD1|TRBV5-1|TRBJ1-4|.
CASSHGTGGQIATNEKLFF
TGCGCCAGCAGCCACGGGACAGGGGGTCAAATTGCAACTAATGAAAAACTGTTTTTT
>TRBD2|TRBV2|TRBJ2-5|.
CASSEWTSGGSECNF
TGTGCCAGCAGTGAATGGACTAGCGGGGGGTCGGAGTGTAACTTC